The following is a T cell receptor beta chain sequence with its context. Its antigen remains unknown. Method: immunoSEQ multiplex PCR; TCRdb's copy keeps in-frame clones and lacks some. This table holds approximately 15,000 clones, 70% to 85% found once. These data belong to a study of somatic mutations in cytotoxic T cells in rheumatoid arthritis. Germline lookup yields CDR1 KGHSH and CDR2 LQKENI. CDR3 size: 13 residues. V lost 3 bases to trimming and J lost 7 bases, with 12 bases between them. Study-wide findings and caveats: It was found that CD8+ T-cell clonality in rheumatoid arthritis patients did not differ significantly from that in age-matched healthy controls. Unlike healthy controls, rheumatoid arthritis patients had CD8+ clonality that increased with age.

Input material: CD8+ T cells sorted from blood. The sequence was collected from an adult with rheumatoid arthritis. The chain has TRBV18 and TRBJ1-2, with no clear D. The CDR3 DNA sequence: TGTGCCAGCTCACCGCGTAACCTGGGTGGCTACACCTTC. It specifies CASSPRNLGGYTF.